The 16 T cell receptor beta chains given below trace back to one sample, sequenced in a study of blood T cell repertoires in COVID-19. TCRdb keeps only in-frame clones here, not all; method: immunoSEQ multiplex PCR. The sample includes about 200,000 clones, 86% seen only once; the top ten take 3% to 4%. Material for sequencing was PBMCs or T cells enriched from blood (not recorded which). The source is a woman aged 40 to 50 with acute COVID-19.

This chain connects TRBV12-5 to TRBJ2-3, with 11 bases that match TRBD2. Germline V gene lookup returns CDR1 LGHNT and CDR2 FRNRAP. V shed 0 bases and J 4 bases; nucleotides not matched to a gene: 3. This CDR3 is built from 16 residues. The CDR3 DNA reads as TGTGCTAGTGGTTTGGTCTTAGCGGGAGGGGCAGATACGCAGTATTTT. Protein product: CASGLVLAGGADTQYF.

The genes are TRBV11-2 and TRBJ2-3; D might be TRBD2 (6 bases). Germline V gene sequence: CDR1 SGHAT, CDR2 FQNNGV. The ends were cut back, 5 bases at V and 8 bases at J, with 17 bases in the middle. CDR3 length: 14 residues. The DNA of the CDR3 is TGTGCCAGCAGCCAGGAGGGGTTCCAGAGTACGCAGTATTTT. Translation gives CASSQEGFQSTQYF.

The chain uses TRBV24-1 and TRBJ2-1, with 8 bases lining up with TRBD1. Per germline, CDR1 KGHDR and CDR2 SFDVKD. V lost 0 bases to trimming and J lost 7 bases; unmatched junction nucleotides: 7. The CDR3 is 16 residues long. For the CDR3, the DNA is TGTGCCACCAGTGATTTGGGGCAGGGGGCGCGTAATGAGCAGTTCTTC. Protein: CATSDLGQGARNEQFF.

The rearrangement joins TRBV11-3 to TRBJ2-5; no firm D call. The CDR3 covers 14 residues. Trimming removed 4 bases at V and 4 bases at J, with 13 bases between. CDR1 SGHNT and CDR2 YENEEA come from the germline V gene. The CDR3 DNA sequence: TGTGCCAGCAGCTCATCCCCGAGGATAGAGACCCAGTACTTC. Protein product: CASSSSPRIETQYF.

The rearrangement links TRBV5-1 to TRBJ1-2; perhaps TRBD1 as D (5 bases). The CDR3 runs 15 residues. In germline, CDR1 is SGHRS, CDR2 YFSETQ. Deletions cut 1 base from V and 2 bases from J, with 12 bases between. The DNA for the CDR3 is TGCGCCAGCAGCTTGCGCGACAGCGACAACTATGGCTACACCTTC. This translates into CASSLRDSDNYGYTF.

This clone has just one count. The chain combines TRBV25-1 with TRBJ2-5, with TRBD2 matching 8 bases. Trimming cost V 4 bases and J 2 bases; bases outside gene matches: 9. This CDR3 has 16 amino acids. Germline assignment: CDR1 MGHDK and CDR2 SYGVNS. CDR3 coding DNA: TGTGCCAGCAGTGTGTTGCGGGGGGTCGGGCAAGAGACCCAGTACTTC. It encodes CASSVLRGVGQETQYF.

The chain employs TRBV7-2 and TRBJ2-1; 9 bases align to TRBD2. J lost 1 base, V lost 1 base, and 8 bases had no gene match. From germline, CDR1 is SGHTA and CDR2 FQGNSA. The CDR3 covers 18 residues. The CDR3 is CASSLDLAGSWSYNEQFF. The CDR3 coding sequence is TGTGCCAGCAGCTTAGACCTAGCGGGAAGTTGGTCCTACAATGAGCAGTTCTTC.

The CDR3 nucleotides are TGTGCCAGCAGGGGCATTTACAGGGCAGAGAAAGAAAAACTGTTTTTT. Translating gives CASRGIYRAEKEKLFF. The rearrangement links TRBV28 to TRBJ1-4, with D tentatively TRBD1 (6 bases). Germline CDR1 reads MDHEN; CDR2 reads SYDVKM. With 6 bases removed from V and 8 bases from J, the gap between germline ends came to 22 bases. This CDR3 spans 16 amino acids.

The V and J genes are TRBV4-1 and TRBJ1-1; D not certain. Germline CDR1 and CDR2: MGHRA and YSYEKL. CDR3 length equals 15 residues. V was pared by 4 bases and J by 4 bases, with 16 bases between. This CDR3 is CASSREGGGVTEAFF. As DNA, the CDR3 is TGCGCCAGCAGCCGGGAGGGTGGTGGGGTCACTGAAGCTTTCTTT.

This clone was seen a single time. The chain uses TRBV28 and TRBJ1-2; D gene unclear. The CDR3 is 13 amino acids. Germline V gives CDR1 MDHEN, CDR2 SYDVKM. V was cut by 2 bases and J by 8 bases, with 12 bases left in between. The CDR3 protein is CASSLHQVRGYTF. The CDR3 bases are TGTGCCAGCAGTTTACACCAGGTGAGAGGCTACACCTTC.

The V call is TRBV5-4, the J call TRBJ2-2; 7 bases fit TRBD2. Germline values: CDR1 SGHNT, CDR2 YYREEE (reference sequence). The CDR3 contains 16 residues. Unmatched junction bases numbered 8, after V lost 1 base and J lost 5 bases. The CDR3 spells CASSLFTSARTGELFF. The CDR3 DNA is TGTGCCAGCAGCTTGTTCACTAGCGCCCGTACCGGGGAGCTGTTTTTT. The full variable domain, completed using reference TRBV5-4 and TRBJ2-2, is ETGVTQSPTHLIKTRGQQVTLRCSSQSGHNTVSWYQQALGQGPQFIFQYYREEENGRGNFPPRFSGLQFPNYSSELNVNALELDDSALYLCASSLFTSARTGELFFGEGSRLTVL.

V and J are TRBV6-6 and TRBJ2-2; D gene unclear. The CDR3 is 13 amino acids. V was clipped by 0 bases and J by 5 bases, with 4 bases between them. The germline CDR1 and CDR2 sequences are MNHNY and SVGAGI (reference sequence). The chain's CDR3 is CASSYSFTGELFF. The DNA of the CDR3 is TGTGCCAGCAGTTACTCCTTTACCGGGGAGCTGTTTTTT.

The chain joins TRBV7-9 to TRBJ2-1; no firm D call. The V gene's germline CDR1 is SEHNR and CDR2 FQNEAQ (reference sequence). V lost 7 bases and J lost 3, with 7 bases in between. The CDR3 loop spans 12 amino acids. The CDR3 here is CASIGDYNEQFF. The CDR3 region has the DNA TGTGCCAGCATCGGAGACTACAATGAGCAGTTCTTC.

This rearrangement joins TRBV10-1 to TRBJ2-7; tentatively, D is TRBD1 (5 bases). Germline CDR1 WNHNN, CDR2 SYGVQD (reference sequence). CDR3 length equals 13 residues. V lost 5 bases to trimming and J lost 6 bases, with 14 bases between them. CDR3 residues: CASSLLPRGEQYF. The CDR3 DNA is TGCGCCAGCAGTCTTCTCCCTAGGGGCGAGCAGTACTTC.

The chain is built from TRBV5-1 and TRBJ1-1; 9 positions match TRBD1. The CDR3 sequence is 18 residues long. Germline V lookup: CDR1 SGHRS, CDR2 YFSETQ. V was clipped by 4 bases and J by 3 bases; unmatched bases: 16. This chain's CDR3 is CASSPFGQGRGLDTEAFF. The CDR3 DNA is TGCGCCAGCAGCCCCTTCGGACAGGGGAGGGGGCTAGACACTGAAGCTTTCTTT.

This chain connects TRBV4-2 to TRBJ1-1, with D tentatively TRBD1 (6 bases). In germline, CDR1 is LGHNA, CDR2 YNFKEQ. The CDR3 runs 14 residues. Trimming removed 2 bases from V and 6 bases from J, with 13 bases in between. The CDR3 sequence: CASSQPGQFPEAFF. The CDR3 region has the DNA TGTGCCAGCAGCCAACCCGGACAGTTCCCTGAAGCTTTCTTT.